The clone carrying this TCR beta chain has only a few counts. TCRdb re-called the RT-PCR reads with MiXCR, one entry per CDR3 protein. The table lists about 160,000 distinct CDR3 sequences, about 30% of them singletons. The data are from a study of patients and donors after allogeneic stem cell transplantation. CDR3 length: 17 amino acids. In germline, CDR1 is SGHRS, CDR2 YFSETQ. V lost 2 bases, J lost 2 bases, and 16 bases lay in between. The chain combines TRBV5-1 with TRBJ1-4, with D perhaps matching TRBD1 (6 bases). The receptor was isolated from a human donor who was either an allogeneic HSCT recipient or a stem cell or donor lymphocyte infusion donor (not recorded which). It is not recorded whose cells these are; they may come from a transplant donor. Sequencing input: blood, either unsorted or a sorted T cell fraction (not recorded which). The chain's CDR3 is CASSFRGGVTTNEKLFF. The CDR3 DNA is TGCGCCAGCAGCTTTCGAGGGGGTGTAACGACTAATGAAAAACTGTTTTTT.